This record looks at one TCR beta chain sequence and its context. The antigen is unknown. Deletions cut 4 bases from V and 7 bases from J, with 22 bases between. The germline V gene encodes CDR1 LGHNA and CDR2 YNFKEQ. The CDR3 has 16 residues. Sequenced with the Oncomine TCR Beta short-read assay was DNA taken from cultured CD4+ T cells. TCRdb analysed the PCR reads with MiXCR anew, one entry per CDR3 protein. The sample consists of 15,000 to 20,000 distinct CDR3 sequences, 45% to 70% of them appearing once. The sample comes from a study of vaccination and CD4 T cells after COVID-19. Study context: Stimulation of cells relied on overlapping spike peptides derived from SARS-CoV-2, HCoV-NL63, HCoV-OC43 and HCoV-229E. Control wells got either CEFX epitopes, HIV-1 Nef peptides, or no peptide at all. Study results and limitations: Median numbers of SARS-CoV-2-reactive clonotypes increased from approximately 21 to 38 (not a significant change).

The treatment is: approximately 9-day PBMC culture with coronavirus spike peptide pools or control peptides (ViraFEST assay). The TCR originated in a human donor who had recovered from COVID-19. Sample: CD4+ T cells from blood, cultured in vitro. The chain uses TRBV4-2 and TRBJ1-2, with a tentative D call TRBD1 (5 bases). The CDR3 DNA is TGTGCCAGCAGCCCCACGCGGGCCAGGGATGAGGGTGGCTACACCTTC. Protein: CASSPTRARDEGGYTF.